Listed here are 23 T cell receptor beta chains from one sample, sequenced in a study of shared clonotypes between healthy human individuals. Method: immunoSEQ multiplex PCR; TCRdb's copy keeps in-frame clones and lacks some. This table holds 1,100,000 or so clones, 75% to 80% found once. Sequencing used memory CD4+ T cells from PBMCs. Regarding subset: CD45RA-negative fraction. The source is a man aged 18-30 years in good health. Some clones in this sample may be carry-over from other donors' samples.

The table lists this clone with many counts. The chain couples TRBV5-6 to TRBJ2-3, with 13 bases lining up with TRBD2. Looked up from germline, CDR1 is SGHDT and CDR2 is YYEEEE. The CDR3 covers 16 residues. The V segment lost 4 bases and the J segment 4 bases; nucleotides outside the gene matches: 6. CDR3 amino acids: CASSKGLAGRSDTQYF. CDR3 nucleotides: TGTGCCAGCAGCAAGGGACTAGCGGGACGTTCAGATACGCAGTATTTT.

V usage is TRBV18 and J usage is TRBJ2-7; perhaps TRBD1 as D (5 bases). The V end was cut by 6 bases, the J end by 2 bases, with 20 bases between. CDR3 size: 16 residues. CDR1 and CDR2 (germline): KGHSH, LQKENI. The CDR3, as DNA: TGTGCCAGCTCGCTGATCGACAGTCCCCCAACCTACGAGCAGTACTTC. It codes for CASSLIDSPPTYEQYF.

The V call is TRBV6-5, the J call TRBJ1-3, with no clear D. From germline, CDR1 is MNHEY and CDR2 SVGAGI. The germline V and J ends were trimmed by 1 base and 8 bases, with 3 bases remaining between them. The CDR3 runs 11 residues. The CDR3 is CASSYFDTIYF. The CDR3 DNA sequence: TGTGCCAGCAGTTACTTTGACACCATATATTTT.

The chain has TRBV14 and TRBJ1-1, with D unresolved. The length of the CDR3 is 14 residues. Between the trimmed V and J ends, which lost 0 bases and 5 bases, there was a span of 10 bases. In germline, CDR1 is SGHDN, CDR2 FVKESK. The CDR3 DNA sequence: TGTGCCAGCAGCCAAGAACTCACCTTTACTGAAGCTTTCTTT. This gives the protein CASSQELTFTEAFF.

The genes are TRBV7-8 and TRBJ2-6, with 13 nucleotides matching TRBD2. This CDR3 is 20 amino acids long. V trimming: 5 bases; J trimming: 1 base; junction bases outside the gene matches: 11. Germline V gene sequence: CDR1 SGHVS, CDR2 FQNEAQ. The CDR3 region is CASSPRGLAGSLSGANVLTF. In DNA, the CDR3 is TGTGCCAGCAGCCCTAGGGGACTAGCGGGATCCTTGTCTGGGGCCAACGTCCTGACTTTC.

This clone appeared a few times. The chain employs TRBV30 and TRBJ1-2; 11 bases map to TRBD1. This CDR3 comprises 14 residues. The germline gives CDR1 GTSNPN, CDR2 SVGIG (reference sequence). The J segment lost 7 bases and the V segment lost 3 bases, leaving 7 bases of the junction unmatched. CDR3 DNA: TGTGCCTGGAGGCATGGACAGGGGGCGCCTGGCTACACCTTC. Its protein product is CAWRHGQGAPGYTF.

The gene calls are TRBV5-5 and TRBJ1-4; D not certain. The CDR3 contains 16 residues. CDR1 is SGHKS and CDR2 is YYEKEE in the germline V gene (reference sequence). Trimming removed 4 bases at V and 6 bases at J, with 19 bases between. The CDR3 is CASSRTAGLADEKLFF. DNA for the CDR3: TGTGCCAGCAGCCGCACTGCCGGCCTAGCCGATGAAAAACTGTTTTTT.

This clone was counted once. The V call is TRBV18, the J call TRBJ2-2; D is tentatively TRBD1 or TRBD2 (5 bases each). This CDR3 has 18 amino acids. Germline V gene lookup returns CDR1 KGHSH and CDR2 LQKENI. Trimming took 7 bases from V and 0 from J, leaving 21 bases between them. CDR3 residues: CASWDGRLGTSNTGELFF. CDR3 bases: TGTGCCAGCTGGGACGGCCGCTTGGGAACCTCGAACACCGGGGAGCTGTTTTTT.

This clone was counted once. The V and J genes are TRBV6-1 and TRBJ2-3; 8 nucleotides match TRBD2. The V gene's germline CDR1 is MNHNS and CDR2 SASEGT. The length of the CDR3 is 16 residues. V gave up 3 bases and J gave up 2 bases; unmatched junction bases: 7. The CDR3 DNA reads TGTGCCAGCAGTGATCGTCGGCGGGAGGCCACAGATACGCAGTATTTT. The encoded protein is CASSDRRREATDTQYF.

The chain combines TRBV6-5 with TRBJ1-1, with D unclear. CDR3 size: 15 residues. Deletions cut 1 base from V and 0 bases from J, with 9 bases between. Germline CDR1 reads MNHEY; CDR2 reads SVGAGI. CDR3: CASSYLLGVNTEAFF. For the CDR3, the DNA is TGTGCCAGCAGTTACTTATTAGGTGTGAACACTGAAGCTTTCTTT.

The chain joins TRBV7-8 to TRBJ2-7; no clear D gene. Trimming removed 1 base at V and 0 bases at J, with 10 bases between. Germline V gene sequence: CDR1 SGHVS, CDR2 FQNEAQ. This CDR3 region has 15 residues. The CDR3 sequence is CASSLEQLSSYEQYF. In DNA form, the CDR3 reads TGTGCCAGCAGCTTAGAACAACTCAGCTCCTACGAGCAGTACTTC.

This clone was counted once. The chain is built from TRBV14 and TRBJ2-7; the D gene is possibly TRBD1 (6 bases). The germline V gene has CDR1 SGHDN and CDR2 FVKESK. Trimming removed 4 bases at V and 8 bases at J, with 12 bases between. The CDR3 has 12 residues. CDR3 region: CASSRRDNKQYF. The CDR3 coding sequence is TGTGCCAGCAGCCGCCGGGACAACAAGCAGTACTTC.

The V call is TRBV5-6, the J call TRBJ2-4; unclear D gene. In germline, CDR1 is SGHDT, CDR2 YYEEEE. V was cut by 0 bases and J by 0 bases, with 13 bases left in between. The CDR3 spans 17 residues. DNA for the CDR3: TGTGCCAGCAGCTTGGGATTTCTGGGCTCAGCCAAAAACATTCAGTACTTC. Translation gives CASSLGFLGSAKNIQYF.

CDR3 in DNA: TGTGCCAGCTCACCCTTTTCAACAGGGGGCGGGCGGGGAAACACTGAAGCTTTCTTT. Translated, it gives CASSPFSTGGGRGNTEAFF. The chain uses TRBV18 and TRBJ1-1; 9 nucleotides line up with TRBD1. J was trimmed by 2 bases and V by 3 bases; bases with no gene match: 16. The CDR3 runs to 19 residues. Germline CDR1 reads KGHSH; CDR2 reads LQKENI.

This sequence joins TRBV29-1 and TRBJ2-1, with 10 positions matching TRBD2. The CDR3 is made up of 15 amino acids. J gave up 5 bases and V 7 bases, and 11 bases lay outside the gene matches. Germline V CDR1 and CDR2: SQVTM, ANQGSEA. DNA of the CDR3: TGCAGCGCTGCGAAACGACTAGCGGGTAACAATGAGCAGTTCTTC. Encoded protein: CSAAKRLAGNNEQFF.

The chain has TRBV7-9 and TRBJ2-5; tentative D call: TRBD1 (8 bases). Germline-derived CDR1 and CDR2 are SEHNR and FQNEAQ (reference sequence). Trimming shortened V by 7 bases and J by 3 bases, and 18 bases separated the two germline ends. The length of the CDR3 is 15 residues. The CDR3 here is CASTPNRGGEETQYF. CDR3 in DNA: TGTGCCAGCACTCCTAACAGGGGGGGGGAAGAGACCCAGTACTTC. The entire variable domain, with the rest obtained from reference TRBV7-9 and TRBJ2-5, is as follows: DTGVSQNPRHKITKRGQNVTFRCDPISEHNRLYWYRQTLGQGPEFLTYFQNEAQLEKSRLLSDRFSAERPKGSFSTLEIQRTEQGDSAMYLCASTPNRGGEETQYFGPGTRLLVL.

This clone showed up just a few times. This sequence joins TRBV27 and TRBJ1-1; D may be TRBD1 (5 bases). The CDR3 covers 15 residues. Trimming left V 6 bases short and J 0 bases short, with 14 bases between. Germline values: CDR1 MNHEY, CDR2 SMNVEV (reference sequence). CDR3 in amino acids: CASSSPPGLNTEAFF. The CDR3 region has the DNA TGTGCCAGCAGCTCCCCACCAGGGCTGAACACTGAAGCTTTCTTT.

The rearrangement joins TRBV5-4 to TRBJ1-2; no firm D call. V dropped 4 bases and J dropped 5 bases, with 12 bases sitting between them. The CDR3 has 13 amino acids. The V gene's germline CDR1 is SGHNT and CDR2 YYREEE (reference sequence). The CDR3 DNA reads TGTGCCAGCAGCCCTGGGCCCCAATATGGCTACACCTTC. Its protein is CASSPGPQYGYTF.

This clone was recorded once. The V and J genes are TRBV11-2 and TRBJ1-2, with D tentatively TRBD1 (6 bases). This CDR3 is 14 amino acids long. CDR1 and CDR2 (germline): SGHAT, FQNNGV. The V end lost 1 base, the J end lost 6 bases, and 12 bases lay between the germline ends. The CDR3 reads CASSLGPSGDGYTF. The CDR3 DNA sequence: TGTGCCAGCAGCTTAGGGCCTTCAGGGGATGGCTACACCTTC.

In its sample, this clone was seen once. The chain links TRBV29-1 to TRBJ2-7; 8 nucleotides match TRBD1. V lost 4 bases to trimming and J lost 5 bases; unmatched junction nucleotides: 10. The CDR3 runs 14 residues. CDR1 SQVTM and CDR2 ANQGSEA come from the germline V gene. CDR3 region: CSVVPGQGRNEQYF. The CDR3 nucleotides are TGCAGCGTTGTCCCAGGACAGGGACGGAACGAGCAGTACTTC.

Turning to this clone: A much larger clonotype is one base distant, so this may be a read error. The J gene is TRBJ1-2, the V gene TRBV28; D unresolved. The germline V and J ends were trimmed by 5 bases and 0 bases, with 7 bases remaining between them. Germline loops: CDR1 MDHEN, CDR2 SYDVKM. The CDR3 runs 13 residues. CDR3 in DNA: TGTGCCAGCAGTGAACCAGCTAACTATGGCTACACCTTC. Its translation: CASSEPANYGYTF.

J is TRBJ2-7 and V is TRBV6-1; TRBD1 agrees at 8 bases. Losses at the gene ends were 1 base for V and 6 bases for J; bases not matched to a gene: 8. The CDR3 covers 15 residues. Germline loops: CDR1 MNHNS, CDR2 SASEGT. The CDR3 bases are TGTGCCAGCAGTGAAGAGGAGGCAGGGGGCGCCGAGCAGTACTTC. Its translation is CASSEEEAGGAEQYF.

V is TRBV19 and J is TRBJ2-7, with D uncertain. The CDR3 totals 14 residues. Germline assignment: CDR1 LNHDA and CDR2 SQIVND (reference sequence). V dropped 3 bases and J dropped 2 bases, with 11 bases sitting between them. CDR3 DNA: TGTGCCAGTAGTATTGGGCTAGTCGCCTACGAGCAGTACTTC. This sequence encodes CASSIGLVAYEQYF.